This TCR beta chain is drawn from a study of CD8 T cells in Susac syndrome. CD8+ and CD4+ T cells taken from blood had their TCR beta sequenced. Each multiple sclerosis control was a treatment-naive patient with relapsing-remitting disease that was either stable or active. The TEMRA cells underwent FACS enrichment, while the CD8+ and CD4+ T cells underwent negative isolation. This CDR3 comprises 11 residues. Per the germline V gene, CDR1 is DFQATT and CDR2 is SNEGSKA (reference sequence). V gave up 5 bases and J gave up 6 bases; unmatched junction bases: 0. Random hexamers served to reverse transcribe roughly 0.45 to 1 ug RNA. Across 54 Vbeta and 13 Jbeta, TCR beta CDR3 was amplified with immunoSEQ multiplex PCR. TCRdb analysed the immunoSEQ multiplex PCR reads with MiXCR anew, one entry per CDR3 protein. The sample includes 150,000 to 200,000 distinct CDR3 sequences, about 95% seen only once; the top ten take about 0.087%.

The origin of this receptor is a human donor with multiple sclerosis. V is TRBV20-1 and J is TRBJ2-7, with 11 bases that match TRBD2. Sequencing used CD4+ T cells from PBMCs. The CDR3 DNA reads TGCAGTGCTGGACTAGCGGGCGAGCAGTACTTC. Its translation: CSAGLAGEQYF.